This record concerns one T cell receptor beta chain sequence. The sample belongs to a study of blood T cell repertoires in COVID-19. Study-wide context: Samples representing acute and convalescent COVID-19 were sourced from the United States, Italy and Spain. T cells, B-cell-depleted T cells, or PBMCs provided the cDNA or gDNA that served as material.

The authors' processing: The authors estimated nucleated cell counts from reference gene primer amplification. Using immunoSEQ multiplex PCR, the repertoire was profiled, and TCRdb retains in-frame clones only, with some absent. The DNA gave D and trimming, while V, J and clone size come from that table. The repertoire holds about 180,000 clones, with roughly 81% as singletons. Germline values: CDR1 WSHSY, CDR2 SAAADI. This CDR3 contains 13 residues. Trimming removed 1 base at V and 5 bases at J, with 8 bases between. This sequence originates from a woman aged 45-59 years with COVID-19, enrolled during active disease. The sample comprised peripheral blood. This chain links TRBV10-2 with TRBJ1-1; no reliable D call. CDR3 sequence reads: CASSEYRGTEAFF. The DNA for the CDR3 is TGCGCCAGCAGTGAGTATCGAGGGACTGAAGCTTTCTTT.